Each of the 21 T cell receptor beta chains below was sequenced from the same sample in a study of T cells after yellow fever vaccination. TCRdb re-derived calls from the 5' RACE reads in MiXCR, one entry per CDR3 protein. The sample carries fewer than 500,000 distinct CDR3 sequences, around a sixth recorded once. The specimen comprised PBMCs, sampled before the yellow fever booster vaccination. These receptors all come from a young man who received the YFV17D yellow fever vaccine.

The CDR3 is CASTAEKNTEAFF. CDR3 DNA: TGCGCCAGCACGGCAGAGAAGAACACTGAAGCTTTCTTT. This sequence joins TRBV5-1 and TRBJ1-1; no reliable D call. V was pared by 6 bases and J by 1 base, with 10 bases between. CDR3 size: 13 residues. Per germline, CDR1 SGHRS and CDR2 YFSETQ.

This clonotype was seen at least ten times. The V gene is TRBV20-1, the J gene TRBJ2-2, with a weak D call TRBD1 (5 bases). In germline, CDR1 is DFQATT, CDR2 SNEGSKA (reference sequence). Between the trimmed V and J ends, which lost 6 bases and 4 bases, there was a span of 12 bases. This CDR3 contains 13 residues. The CDR3 coding sequence is TGCAGTGCCGCCAGGGCCAGCACCGGGGAGCTGTTTTTT. Translated: CSAARASTGELFF.

This clonotype was counted only a few times. The genes are TRBV15 and TRBJ2-5; 10 bases align to TRBD1. Germline CDR1 is LNHNV and CDR2 is YYDKDF (reference sequence). The V segment lost 0 bases and the J segment 5 bases; nucleotides outside the gene matches: 3. The CDR3 runs 15 residues. CDR3 amino acids: CATSRETGGAETQYF. CDR3 nucleotide sequence: TGTGCCACCAGCAGAGAGACAGGGGGCGCGGAGACCCAGTACTTC. The full variable domain, with the rest looked up from reference TRBV15 and TRBJ2-5, is DAMVIQNPRYQVTQFGKPVTLSCSQTLNHNVMYWYQQKSSQAPKLLFHYYDKDFNNEADTPDNFQSRRPNTSFCFLDIRSPGLGDTAMYLCATSRETGGAETQYFGPGTRLLVL.

This chain joins TRBV7-2 and TRBJ1-2; tentative D call: TRBD1 (6 bases). CDR3 length: 14 amino acids. Per the germline V gene, CDR1 is SGHTA and CDR2 is FQGNSA. Trimming took off 5 bases at V and 5 bases at J, with 15 bases between the two ends. As DNA, the CDR3 is TGTGCCAGCAGCCAGGGGTTAAGGGTTTATGGCTACACCTTC. This encodes CASSQGLRVYGYTF. The full variable domain, with the rest looked up from reference TRBV7-2 and TRBJ1-2, is GAGVSQSPSNKVTEKGKDVELRCDPISGHTALYWYRQSLGQGLEFLIYFQGNSAPDKSGLPSDRFSAERTGGSVSTLTIQRTQQEDSAVYLCASSQGLRVYGYTFGSGTRLTVV.

The sample holds a few counts of this clonotype. The chain uses TRBV6-5 and TRBJ2-1; 10 nucleotides align to TRBD2. The germline V gene encodes CDR1 MNHEY and CDR2 SVGAGI. The CDR3 is 16 residues long. Trimming removed 8 bases from V and 8 bases from J; junction bases left unmatched: 15. CDR3 bases: TGTGCCAGCGGTTCCGAGCTTAGCGGGGGGTCGGATGAGCAGTTCTTC. Encoded protein: CASGSELSGGSDEQFF.

This clonotype was found a few times. The chain carries TRBV11-2 and TRBJ2-5; 7 bases map to TRBD1. Losses at the gene ends were 5 bases for V and 3 bases for J; bases not matched to a gene: 6. Looked up from germline, CDR1 is SGHAT and CDR2 is FQNNGV. The CDR3 loop spans 14 amino acids. CDR3 sequence: CASSPTTGEETQYF. The DNA of the CDR3 is TGTGCCAGCAGCCCCACAACAGGGGAAGAGACCCAGTACTTC.

This clonotype was detected ten times or more. V gene TRBV10-1 combines with J gene TRBJ2-3; D call uncertain. Trimming removed 4 bases from V and 1 base from J, with 6 bases in between. The CDR3 extends over 13 amino acids. The germline V gene has CDR1 WNHNN and CDR2 SYGVQD (reference sequence). In nucleotides, the CDR3 is TGCGCCAGCAGTGCAAGCGGCACAGATACGCAGTATTTT. Translating gives CASSASGTDTQYF.

V and J are TRBV5-1 and TRBJ2-1, with D possibly TRBD1 on 5 matching bases. The CDR3 length is 15 residues. Trimming cost V 2 bases and J 3 bases, with 12 bases left between them. Germline CDR1 and CDR2: SGHRS and YFSETQ. CDR3 residues: CASSLVQGGYNEQFF. Here the CDR3 DNA reads TGCGCCAGCAGCTTAGTCCAGGGCGGCTACAATGAGCAGTTCTTC.

This clonotype occurred a few times. V is TRBV7-9 and J is TRBJ2-1; possible D gene TRBD2, 5 bases. CDR3 length: 12 residues. V was cut by 8 bases and J by 9 bases, with 14 bases left in between. Germline loops: CDR1 SEHNR, CDR2 FQNEAQ (reference sequence). CDR3 bases: TGTGCCAGCTCTATCAGGAGCGGTGAGCAGTTCTTC. Encoded protein: CASSIRSGEQFF.

Only a few counts were recorded for this clonotype. This rearrangement joins TRBV5-6 to TRBJ2-1; D is unresolved. CDR3 length: 12 residues. V lost 4 bases, J lost 11 bases, and 13 bases lay in between. Per germline, CDR1 SGHDT and CDR2 YYEEEE. In DNA, the CDR3 is TGTGCCAGCAGCCTGAACACAGCCAAGCAGTTCTTC. Its protein product is CASSLNTAKQFF.

In its sample, this clonotype was seen a few times. The chain is built from TRBV20-1 and TRBJ1-1; D is possibly TRBD1 (5 bases). Trimming removed 6 bases at V and 3 bases at J, with 14 bases between. The CDR3 totals 13 residues. Germline CDR1 is DFQATT and CDR2 is SNEGSKA (reference sequence). DNA for the CDR3: TGCAGTGCCCCACTAGGGGCCGACACTGAAGCTTTCTTT. Translating gives CSAPLGADTEAFF.

The chain links TRBV20-1 to TRBJ2-5, with TRBD2 as a possible D gene (7 bases). With 1 base removed from V and 7 bases from J, the gap between germline ends came to 16 bases. This CDR3 has 14 amino acids. CDR1 DFQATT and CDR2 SNEGSKA come from the germline V gene (reference sequence). CDR3 sequence: CSARVRGAYPTQYF. The CDR3 DNA reads TGCAGTGCTAGAGTTCGGGGGGCCTATCCGACCCAGTACTTC.

This chain joins TRBV4-1 and TRBJ2-5; 7 bases match TRBD1. The CDR3 consists of 14 residues. The V gene end was trimmed by 5 bases and the J gene end by 5 bases; junction bases not matched to a gene: 8. Germline V CDR1 and CDR2: MGHRA, YSYEKL. CDR3 residues: CASSSEDRRETQYF. The CDR3 region has the DNA TGCGCCAGCAGCTCGGAGGACAGGAGGGAGACCCAGTACTTC.

This clonotype appeared a few times. This chain links TRBV7-2 with TRBJ2-3; the D call may be TRBD1 or TRBD2 (5 bases each). V was pared by 5 bases and J by 6 bases, with 18 bases between. The CDR3 is 15 residues long. The germline V gene has CDR1 SGHTA and CDR2 FQGNSA. The CDR3 DNA reads TGTGCCAGCAGCCCGCGCCGGGACGGAGCCGATACGCAGTATTTT. This translates into CASSPRRDGADTQYF.

This clonotype has a handful of counts. This CDR3 is CASSPEGATGNTIYF. CDR3 nucleotides: TGCGCCAGCAGCCCTGAAGGGGCGACGGGAAACACCATATATTTT. The V call is TRBV4-3, the J call TRBJ1-3, with a tentative D call TRBD1 (5 bases). Trimming removed 4 bases at V and 4 bases at J, with 14 bases between. The length of the CDR3 is 15 residues. Germline V gene sequence: CDR1 LGHNA, CDR2 YSLEER.

The chain is built from TRBV11-3 and TRBJ2-5; TRBD1 or TRBD2 may be the D gene (7 bases each). The germline V gene has CDR1 SGHNT and CDR2 YENEEA. V lost 2 bases and J lost 3, with 13 bases in between. The CDR3 contains 15 residues. The chain's CDR3 is CASSLLPGGEETQYF. The CDR3 coding sequence is TGTGCCAGCAGCTTACTGCCAGGGGGGGAAGAGACCCAGTACTTC. Looking up the rest from reference TRBV11-3 and TRBJ2-5 gives the full variable domain: EAGVVQSPRYKIIEKKQPVAFWCNPISGHNTLYWYLQNLGQGPELLIRYENEEAVDDSQLPKDRFSAERLKGVDSTLKIQPAELGDSAVYLCASSLLPGGEETQYFGPGTRLLVL.

There are a few counts of this clonotype. V usage is TRBV5-1 and J usage is TRBJ2-4, with D unresolved. Trimming stripped 0 bases from V and 1 base from J, with 11 bases between. This CDR3 is 16 amino acids long. The germline CDR1 and CDR2 sequences are SGHRS and YFSETQ. In DNA, the CDR3 is TGCGCCAGCAGCTTGGGAGCACAGAGTGCCAAAAACATTCAGTACTTC. The encoded protein is CASSLGAQSAKNIQYF. Variable domain in full (rest from reference TRBV5-1 and TRBJ2-4): KAGVTQTPRYLIKTRGQQVTLSCSPISGHRSVSWYQQTPGQGLQFLFEYFSETQRNKGNFPGRFSGRQFSNSRSEMNVSTLELGDSALYLCASSLGAQSAKNIQYFGAGTRLSVL.

This clonotype was seen more than once but under ten times. The V gene is TRBV7-2, the J gene TRBJ2-2; D not resolved. V lost 2 bases and J 6 bases, leaving 7 bases between the germline ends. The CDR3 runs 13 residues. Germline V CDR1 and CDR2: SGHTA, FQGNSA. CDR3 DNA: TGTGCCAGCAGCTTAAAGTCGGCCGGGGAGCTGTTTTTT. Its protein is CASSLKSAGELFF.

This chain links TRBV12-3 or TRBV12-4 with TRBJ1-2; D may be TRBD1 (6 bases). V lost 7 bases, J lost 4 bases, and 22 bases lay in between. CDR3 length: 16 amino acids. The CDR3 nucleotides read TGTGCCAGCACCACCTCACAGGGAGGAATCTCCTATGGCTACACCTTC. The encoded protein is CASTTSQGGISYGYTF.

This clonotype has more than one count but fewer than ten. J is TRBJ1-2 and V is TRBV18, with 9 bases that match TRBD1. CDR1 is KGHSH, CDR2 LQKENI, per germline. This CDR3 is built from 15 residues. The J segment lost 2 bases and the V segment lost 4 bases, leaving 5 bases of the junction unmatched. CDR3 nucleotide sequence: TGTGCCAGCTCACTCCGGGACAGGGAGAACTATGGCTACACCTTC. It specifies CASSLRDRENYGYTF.

Ten or more counts support this clonotype. The rearrangement uses TRBV7-2 and TRBJ2-4; no clear D. CDR1 SGHTA and CDR2 FQGNSA come from the germline V gene. Trimming pared 1 base from V and 2 bases from J, leaving 6 bases between. The CDR3 is 14 amino acids. CDR3 bases: TGTGCCAGCAGCTTAGATGGGCCCAAAAACATTCAGTACTTC. Its protein product is CASSLDGPKNIQYF.